This TCR beta chain was sequenced during a study of beta chain features in type 1 diabetes. About this clone itself: Its antigen remains unidentified.

The isolated RNA, all of it, was reverse transcribed, so expressed TCRB transcripts were what got sequenced. TCRdb's table, derived via immunoSEQ multiplex PCR, lists solely in-frame clones and lacks some. Among approximately 170,000 clones listed, 7.5% to 9.5% were seen once. Findings and caveats of the study: There were fewer insertions and more deletions at the VDJ junctions of type 1 diabetes patients.

Each of the CD4+ naive, central memory, regulatory and stem cell-like memory populations was sorted via CD45RO/CCR7/CD25/CD127/CD95/CD27. Germline CDR1 reads GTSNPN; CDR2 reads SVGIG (reference sequence). The J segment lost 1 base and the V segment lost 6 bases, leaving 5 bases of the junction unmatched. The CDR3 is 14 residues long. Sequenced material: central memory CD4+ T cells from blood. This chain joins TRBV30 and TRBJ2-7, with 11 bases fitting TRBD2. This TCR derives from a woman between 18 and 29 years old in good health. In DNA, the CDR3 is TGTGCCTGTAGGGCTAGCGGGGGGTCCTACGAGCAGTACTTC. Its protein product is CACRASGGSYEQYF.